A selection of T cell receptor beta chains follows, all from one sample in a study of response to subunit inactivated influenza vaccine. TCRdb reprocessed the RT-PCR reads with MiXCR, giving one entry per CDR3 protein. The profile shows about 700,000 distinct CDR3 sequences, around 14% of them singletons. Specimen: PBMCs from blood, collected 14 days before vaccination. These receptors were taken from a man between 45 and 60 years old who received an inactivated influenza vaccine. Each CDR3 is given with its conserved first and last residue. The order of the fields is J gene, clone size, D gene, V gene, CDR3 DNA, CDR3 protein. The D gene is left open where the match is weak. Not every row has a clone size; where given, it reads once, few, many or a size class.

j_gene: TRBJ2-2
abundance: many
d_gene: -
v_gene: TRBV27
CDR3nt: TGTGCCAGCAGTTCCCTACCGAACACCGGGGAGCTGTTTTTT
CDR3aa: CASSSLPNTGELFF

j_gene: TRBJ2-1
abundance: few
d_gene: TRBD2
v_gene: TRBV28
CDR3nt: TGTGCCAGCAGTTTCGGAGGACTAGCGGGGGGGGCGTACAATGAGCAGTTCTTC
CDR3aa: CASSFGGLAGGAYNEQFF

j_gene: TRBJ2-5
abundance: few
d_gene: -
v_gene: TRBV10-3
CDR3nt: TGTGCCATCAGAGACCAAGAGACCCAGTACTTC
CDR3aa: CAIRDQETQYF

j_gene: TRBJ2-7
abundance: -
d_gene: TRBD1
v_gene: TRBV10-3
CDR3nt: TGTGCCATCGGCCGGGACAGGGGGCATAGTGAGCAGTACTTC
CDR3aa: CAIGRDRGHSEQYF

j_gene: TRBJ2-1
abundance: few
d_gene: TRBD2
v_gene: TRBV7-2
CDR3nt: TGTGCCAGCAGCTCAGTGGGGGGGGGCTACAATGAGCAGTTCTTC
CDR3aa: CASSSVGGGYNEQFF

j_gene: TRBJ2-1
abundance: few
d_gene: TRBD2
v_gene: TRBV12-3/TRBV12-4
CDR3nt: TGTGCCAGCAGGACAAGCGGGGGGGCCTCCTACAATGAGCAGTTCTTC
CDR3aa: CASRTSGGASYNEQFF

j_gene: TRBJ2-2
abundance: -
d_gene: TRBD2
v_gene: TRBV7-9
CDR3nt: TGTGCCAGCAGCTCGATGGGAGGGAACACCGTGGAGCTGTTTTTT
CDR3aa: CASSSMGGNTVELFF

j_gene: TRBJ2-1
abundance: -
d_gene: -
v_gene: TRBV13
CDR3nt: TGTGCCAGCAGCCGCGGGATGATCAATGAGCAGTTCTTC
CDR3aa: CASSRGMINEQFF

j_gene: TRBJ2-1
abundance: many
d_gene: TRBD1
v_gene: TRBV12-3/TRBV12-4
CDR3nt: TGTGCCAGCAGTCCCCGGACAGGGGGCGGTGAGCAGTTCTTC
CDR3aa: CASSPRTGGGEQFF

j_gene: TRBJ2-5
abundance: few
d_gene: TRBD2
v_gene: TRBV20-1
CDR3nt: TGCAGTGGGATCGGGGGGTATAAAGAGACCCAGTACTTC
CDR3aa: CSGIGGYKETQYF

j_gene: TRBJ2-1
abundance: few
d_gene: TRBD1
v_gene: TRBV19
CDR3nt: TGTGCCAGTAGCCGGGACAGGTTAAATGAGCAGTTCTTC
CDR3aa: CASSRDRLNEQFF

j_gene: TRBJ2-7
abundance: -
d_gene: TRBD2
v_gene: TRBV3-1
CDR3nt: TGTGCCAGCAGCCCACCCGGGGGAGCGGGGACCGCCTACGAGCAGTACTTC
CDR3aa: CASSPPGGAGTAYEQYF

j_gene: TRBJ2-1
abundance: few
d_gene: -
v_gene: TRBV24-1
CDR3nt: TGTGCCACCAGTCTATTAGGAAATGAGCAGTTCTTC
CDR3aa: CATSLLGNEQFF

j_gene: TRBJ2-5
abundance: -
d_gene: -
v_gene: TRBV20-1
CDR3nt: TGCAGTGCTCTCGGGCAGGGTCGGCAAGAGACCCAGTACTTC
CDR3aa: CSALGQGRQETQYF

j_gene: TRBJ2-1
abundance: few
d_gene: -
v_gene: TRBV20-1
CDR3nt: TGCAGTGCTGCGGTAGGGGGTGAGCAGTTCTTC
CDR3aa: CSAAVGGEQFF

j_gene: TRBJ1-6
abundance: -
d_gene: -
v_gene: TRBV28
CDR3nt: TGTGCCAGCTTCGACAGCAAAGGCTCCTATAATTCACCCCTCCACTTT
CDR3aa: CASFDSKGSYNSPLHF

j_gene: TRBJ2-7
abundance: -
d_gene: -
v_gene: TRBV6-2/TRBV6-3
CDR3nt: TGTGCCAGCAGTTACTTTGGCAGGGTCATCCACGAGCAGTACTTC
CDR3aa: CASSYFGRVIHEQYF

j_gene: TRBJ2-5
abundance: few
d_gene: -
v_gene: TRBV9
CDR3nt: TGTGCCAGCAGCCCGCACCTATCGCAAGAGACCCAGTACTTC
CDR3aa: CASSPHLSQETQYF

j_gene: TRBJ2-7
abundance: -
d_gene: TRBD1
v_gene: TRBV7-9
CDR3nt: TGTGCCAGCAGCCAGCACGACAGGGGATTTTCCTACGAGCAGTACTTC
CDR3aa: CASSQHDRGFSYEQYF

j_gene: TRBJ2-5
abundance: few
d_gene: -
v_gene: TRBV10-3
CDR3nt: TGTGCCATCAGTGGGCTGCTGGCTTCCGAGACCCAGTACTTC
CDR3aa: CAISGLLASETQYF

j_gene: TRBJ2-5
abundance: few
d_gene: -
v_gene: TRBV18
CDR3nt: TGTGCCAGCTCACCTCCGGGACGGCTGGGGACCCAGTACTTC
CDR3aa: CASSPPGRLGTQYF

j_gene: TRBJ2-5
abundance: -
d_gene: TRBD2
v_gene: TRBV7-2
CDR3nt: TGTGCCAGCAGCTTATCGGCTAGCGGAACGGAGACCCAGTACTTC
CDR3aa: CASSLSASGTETQYF

j_gene: TRBJ2-7
abundance: few
d_gene: -
v_gene: TRBV4-3
CDR3nt: TGCGCCAGCAGCCAAGAAGCTGGGGGCGGAAACGAGCAGTACTTC
CDR3aa: CASSQEAGGGNEQYF

j_gene: TRBJ2-1
abundance: -
d_gene: -
v_gene: TRBV20-1
CDR3nt: TGCAGTGCGGATTCCCTTCAGGGGACTGAGCAGTTCTTC
CDR3aa: CSADSLQGTEQFF

j_gene: TRBJ1-6
abundance: few
d_gene: -
v_gene: TRBV6-1
CDR3nt: TGTGCCAGCAGAAAAGGAACAGCCCCACCCCTCCACTTT
CDR3aa: CASRKGTAPPLHF

j_gene: TRBJ2-3
abundance: -
d_gene: -
v_gene: TRBV5-1
CDR3nt: TGCGCCAGCAGCACCGGGACCCACACAGATACGCAGTATTTT
CDR3aa: CASSTGTHTDTQYF

j_gene: TRBJ1-5
abundance: few
d_gene: -
v_gene: TRBV6-1
CDR3nt: TGTGCCAGCGGGGAACAGGCCCGCAATCAGCCCCAGCATTTT
CDR3aa: CASGEQARNQPQHF

j_gene: TRBJ2-2
abundance: few
d_gene: -
v_gene: TRBV5-1
CDR3nt: TGCGCCAGCAGCTTGAGCGTTGGTTCGAACACCGGGGAGCTGTTTTTT
CDR3aa: CASSLSVGSNTGELFF

j_gene: TRBJ2-2
abundance: -
d_gene: TRBD2
v_gene: TRBV20-1
CDR3nt: TGCAGTGGAAGCCCCACTAGCGGGAGCACCGGGGAGCTGTTTTTT
CDR3aa: CSGSPTSGSTGELFF

j_gene: TRBJ1-5
abundance: few
d_gene: -
v_gene: TRBV6-5
CDR3nt: TGTGCCAGCAGTTACGGGGCGGGTGATAGCAATCAGCCCCAGCATTTT
CDR3aa: CASSYGAGDSNQPQHF

j_gene: TRBJ2-4
abundance: -
d_gene: TRBD2
v_gene: TRBV9
CDR3nt: TGTGCCAGCAGCGCCTTCGGGACTAGTAGGGGTAGTGGGGAAAACATTCAGTACTTC
CDR3aa: CASSAFGTSRGSGENIQYF

j_gene: TRBJ2-3
abundance: many
d_gene: -
v_gene: TRBV5-1
CDR3nt: TGCGCCAGCAGCTTGGGGGATTTGACAAGTATCTTCACAGATACGCAGTATTTT
CDR3aa: CASSLGDLTSIFTDTQYF

j_gene: TRBJ1-5
abundance: few
d_gene: -
v_gene: TRBV6-1
CDR3nt: TGTGCCAGCATCGGGAGGCCCATCAATCAGCCCCAGCATTTT
CDR3aa: CASIGRPINQPQHF

j_gene: TRBJ1-2
abundance: many
d_gene: -
v_gene: TRBV7-9
CDR3nt: TGTGCCAGCAGCCCCTCTGGACAGATTAACTATGGCTACACCTTC
CDR3aa: CASSPSGQINYGYTF

j_gene: TRBJ1-2
abundance: -
d_gene: -
v_gene: TRBV29-1
CDR3nt: TGCAGCGTTGGCGGACGGACGGGGGCCGGGGTGAATGGCTACACCTTC
CDR3aa: CSVGGRTGAGVNGYTF

j_gene: TRBJ2-1
abundance: -
d_gene: TRBD1
v_gene: TRBV10-3
CDR3nt: TGTGCCATCAGTGACCGGGACAGGGTAAGGTACAATGAGCAGTTCTTC
CDR3aa: CAISDRDRVRYNEQFF

j_gene: TRBJ2-5
abundance: -
d_gene: -
v_gene: TRBV29-1
CDR3nt: TGCAGCGTTGTGGTCCGAGGAGAGACCCAGTACTTC
CDR3aa: CSVVVRGETQYF

j_gene: TRBJ1-3
abundance: many
d_gene: -
v_gene: TRBV28
CDR3nt: TGTGCCAGCAGTTTCGGGGGAACATCGGGTGGAAACACCATATATTTT
CDR3aa: CASSFGGTSGGNTIYF

j_gene: TRBJ2-7
abundance: few
d_gene: TRBD1
v_gene: TRBV3-1
CDR3nt: TGTGCCAGCAGCCAGAAGGGGACAGGGGCCAAGCAGTACTTC
CDR3aa: CASSQKGTGAKQYF

j_gene: TRBJ1-6
abundance: -
d_gene: -
v_gene: TRBV4-1
CDR3nt: TGCGCCAGCAGCCAAGAGCAGGGGAATTCACCCCTCCACTTT
CDR3aa: CASSQEQGNSPLHF

j_gene: TRBJ2-1
abundance: -
d_gene: TRBD2
v_gene: TRBV7-6
CDR3nt: TGTGCCAGCAGCGTAACTAGCGGGAGCCCGTACAATGAGCAGTTCTTC
CDR3aa: CASSVTSGSPYNEQFF

j_gene: TRBJ2-4
abundance: -
d_gene: -
v_gene: TRBV7-6
CDR3nt: TGTGCCAGCAGCCCCACTACCGGAGGCCCAGCCAAAAACATTCAGTACTTC
CDR3aa: CASSPTTGGPAKNIQYF